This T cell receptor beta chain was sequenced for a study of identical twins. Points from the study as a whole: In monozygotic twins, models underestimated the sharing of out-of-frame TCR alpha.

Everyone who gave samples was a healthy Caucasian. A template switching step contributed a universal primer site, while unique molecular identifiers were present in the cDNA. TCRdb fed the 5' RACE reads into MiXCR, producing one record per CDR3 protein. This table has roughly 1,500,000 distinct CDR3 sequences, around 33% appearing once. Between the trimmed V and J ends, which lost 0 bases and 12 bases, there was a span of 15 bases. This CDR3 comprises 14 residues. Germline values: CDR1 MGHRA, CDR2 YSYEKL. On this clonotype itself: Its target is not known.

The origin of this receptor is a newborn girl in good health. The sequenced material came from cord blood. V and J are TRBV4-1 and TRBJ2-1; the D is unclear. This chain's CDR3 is CASSQDYATRRQFF. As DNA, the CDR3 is TGCGCCAGCAGCCAAGATTACGCAACCAGGAGGCAGTTCTTC.